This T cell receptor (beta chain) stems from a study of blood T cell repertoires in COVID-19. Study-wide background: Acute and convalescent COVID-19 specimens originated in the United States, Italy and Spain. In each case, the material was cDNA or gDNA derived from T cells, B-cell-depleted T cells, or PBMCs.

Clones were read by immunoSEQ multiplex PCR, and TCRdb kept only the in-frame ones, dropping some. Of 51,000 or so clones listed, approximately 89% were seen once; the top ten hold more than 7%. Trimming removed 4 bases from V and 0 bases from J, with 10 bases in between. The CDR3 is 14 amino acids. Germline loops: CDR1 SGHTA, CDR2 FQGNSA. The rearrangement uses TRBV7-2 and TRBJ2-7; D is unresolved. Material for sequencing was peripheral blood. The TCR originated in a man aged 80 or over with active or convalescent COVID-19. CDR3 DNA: TGTGCCAGCAGCTCAGCAAGGAGCTCCTACGAGCAGTACTTC. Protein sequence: CASSSARSSYEQYF.